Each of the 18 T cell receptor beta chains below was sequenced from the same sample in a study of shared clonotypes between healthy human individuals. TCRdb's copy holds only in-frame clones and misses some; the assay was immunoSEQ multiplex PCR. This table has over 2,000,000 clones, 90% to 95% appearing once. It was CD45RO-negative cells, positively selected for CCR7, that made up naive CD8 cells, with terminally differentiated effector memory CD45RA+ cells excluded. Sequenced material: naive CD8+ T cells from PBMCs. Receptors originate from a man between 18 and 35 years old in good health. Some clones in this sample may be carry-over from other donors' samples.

The CDR3 nucleotides read TGTGCCAGCAGCTCGGGGACTAGCGGGATATACACCGGGGAGCTGTTTTTT. This encodes CASSSGTSGIYTGELFF. The V call is TRBV11-2, the J call TRBJ2-2, with TRBD2 matching over 13 bases. The V and J ends lost 4 bases and 3 bases, in that order; junction bases with no gene match: 5. The CDR3 runs to 17 residues. Germline-derived CDR1 and CDR2 are SGHAT and FQNNGV.

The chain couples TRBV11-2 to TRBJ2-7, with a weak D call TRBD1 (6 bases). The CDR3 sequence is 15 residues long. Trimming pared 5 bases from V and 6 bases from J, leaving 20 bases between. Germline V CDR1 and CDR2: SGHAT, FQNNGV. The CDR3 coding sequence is TGTGCCAGCAGCATAGGAGAGGGGGTTCTACCCGAGCAGTACTTC. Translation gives CASSIGEGVLPEQYF.

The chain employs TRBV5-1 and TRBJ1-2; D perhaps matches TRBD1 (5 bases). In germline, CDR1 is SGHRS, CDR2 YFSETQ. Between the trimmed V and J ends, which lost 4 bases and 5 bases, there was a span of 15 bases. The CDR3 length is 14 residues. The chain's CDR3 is CASSLGRGLYGYTF. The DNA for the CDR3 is TGCGCCAGCAGCCTGGGAAGGGGACTTTATGGCTACACCTTC. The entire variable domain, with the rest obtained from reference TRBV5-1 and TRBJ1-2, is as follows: KAGVTQTPRYLIKTRGQQVTLSCSPISGHRSVSWYQQTPGQGLQFLFEYFSETQRNKGNFPGRFSGRQFSNSRSEMNVSTLELGDSALYLCASSLGRGLYGYTFGSGTRLTVV.

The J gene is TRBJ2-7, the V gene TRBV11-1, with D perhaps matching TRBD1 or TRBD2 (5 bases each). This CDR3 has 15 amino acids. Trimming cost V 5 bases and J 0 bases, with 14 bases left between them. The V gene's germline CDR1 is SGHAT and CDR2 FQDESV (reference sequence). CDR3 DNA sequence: TGTGCCAGCAGCACGGGACCAAAGAGCTCCTACGAGCAGTACTTC. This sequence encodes CASSTGPKSSYEQYF.

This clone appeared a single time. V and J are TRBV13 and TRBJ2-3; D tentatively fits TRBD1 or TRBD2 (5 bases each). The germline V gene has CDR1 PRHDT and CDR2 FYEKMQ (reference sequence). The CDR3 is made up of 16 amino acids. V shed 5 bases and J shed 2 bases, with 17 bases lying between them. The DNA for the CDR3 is TGTGCCAGCAGCCGGAGCGGCAGGGTCTTCACAGATACGCAGTATTTT. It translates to CASSRSGRVFTDTQYF.

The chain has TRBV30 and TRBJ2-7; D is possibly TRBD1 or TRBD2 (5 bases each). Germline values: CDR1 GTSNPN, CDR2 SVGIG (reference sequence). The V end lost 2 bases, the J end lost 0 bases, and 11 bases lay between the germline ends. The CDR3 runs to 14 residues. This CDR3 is CAWSSSGSSYEQYF. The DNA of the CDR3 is TGTGCCTGGAGTTCCTCAGGGAGCTCCTACGAGCAGTACTTC.

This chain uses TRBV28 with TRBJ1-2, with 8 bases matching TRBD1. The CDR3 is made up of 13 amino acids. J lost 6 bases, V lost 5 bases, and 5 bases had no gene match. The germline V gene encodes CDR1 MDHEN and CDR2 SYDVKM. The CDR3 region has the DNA TGTGCCAGCAGTCCTAGGACAGGGCATGGCTACACCTTC. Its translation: CASSPRTGHGYTF.

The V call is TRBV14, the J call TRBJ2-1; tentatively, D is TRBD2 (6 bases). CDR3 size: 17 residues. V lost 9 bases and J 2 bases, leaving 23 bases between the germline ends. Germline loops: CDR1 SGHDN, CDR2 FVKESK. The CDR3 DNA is TGTGCCAGTAGCGGCCGTCGGAGAGGGCCTACCTACAATGAGCAGTTCTTC. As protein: CASSGRRRGPTYNEQFF.

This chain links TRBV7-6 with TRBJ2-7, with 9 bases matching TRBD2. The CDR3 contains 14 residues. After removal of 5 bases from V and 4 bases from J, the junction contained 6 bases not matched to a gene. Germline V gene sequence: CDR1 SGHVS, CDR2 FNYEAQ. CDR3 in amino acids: CASSAGGRAYEQYF. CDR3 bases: TGTGCCAGCAGCGCGGGGGGGAGAGCGTACGAGCAGTACTTC.

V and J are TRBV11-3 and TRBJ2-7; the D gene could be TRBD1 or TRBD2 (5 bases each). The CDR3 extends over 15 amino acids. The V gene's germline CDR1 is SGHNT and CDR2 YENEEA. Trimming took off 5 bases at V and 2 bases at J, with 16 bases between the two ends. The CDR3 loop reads CASSLRAGSTYEQYF. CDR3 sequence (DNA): TGTGCCAGCAGCCTAAGGGCAGGGAGCACCTACGAGCAGTACTTC.

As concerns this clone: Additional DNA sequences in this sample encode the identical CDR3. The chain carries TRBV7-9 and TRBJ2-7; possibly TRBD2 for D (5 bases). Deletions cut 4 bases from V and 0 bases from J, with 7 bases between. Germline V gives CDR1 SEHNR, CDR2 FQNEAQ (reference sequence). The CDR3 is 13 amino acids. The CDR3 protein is CASSSGSSYEQYF. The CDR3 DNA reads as TGTGCCAGCAGCTCGGGGAGCTCCTACGAGCAGTACTTC.

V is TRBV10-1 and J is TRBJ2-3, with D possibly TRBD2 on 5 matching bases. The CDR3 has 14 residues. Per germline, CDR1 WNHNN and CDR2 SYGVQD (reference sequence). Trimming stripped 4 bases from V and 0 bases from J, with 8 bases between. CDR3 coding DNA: TGCGCCAGCAGTGGCGGGTTTAGCACAGATACGCAGTATTTT. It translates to CASSGGFSTDTQYF.

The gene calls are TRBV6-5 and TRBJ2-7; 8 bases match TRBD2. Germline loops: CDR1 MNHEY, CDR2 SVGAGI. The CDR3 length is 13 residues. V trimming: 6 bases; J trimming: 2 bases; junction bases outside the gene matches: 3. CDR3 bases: TGTGCCAGCAGGCTAGCGGGCGCCTACGAGCAGTACTTC. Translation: CASRLAGAYEQYF.

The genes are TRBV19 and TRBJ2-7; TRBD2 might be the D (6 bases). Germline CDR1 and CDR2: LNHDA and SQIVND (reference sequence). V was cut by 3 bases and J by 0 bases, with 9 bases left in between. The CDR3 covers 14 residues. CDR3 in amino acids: CASSMDYSSYEQYF. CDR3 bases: TGTGCCAGTAGTATGGACTATAGCTCCTACGAGCAGTACTTC.

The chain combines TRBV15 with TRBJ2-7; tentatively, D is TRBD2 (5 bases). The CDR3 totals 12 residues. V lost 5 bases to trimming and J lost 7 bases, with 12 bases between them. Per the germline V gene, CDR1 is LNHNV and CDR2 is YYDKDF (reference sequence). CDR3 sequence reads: CATSAERREQYF. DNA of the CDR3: TGTGCCACCAGCGCAGAAAGGAGGGAGCAGTACTTC.

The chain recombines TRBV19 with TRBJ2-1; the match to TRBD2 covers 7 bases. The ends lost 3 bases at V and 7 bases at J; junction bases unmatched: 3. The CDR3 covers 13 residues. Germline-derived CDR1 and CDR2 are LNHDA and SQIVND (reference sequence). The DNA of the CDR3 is TGTGCCAGTAGTATGACTAGCTTAAATGAGCAGTTCTTC. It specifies CASSMTSLNEQFF.

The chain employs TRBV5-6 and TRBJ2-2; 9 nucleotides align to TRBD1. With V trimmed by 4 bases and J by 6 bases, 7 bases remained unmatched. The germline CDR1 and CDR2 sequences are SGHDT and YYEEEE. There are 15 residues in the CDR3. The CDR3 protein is CASSLKDRGAGELFF. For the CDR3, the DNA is TGTGCCAGCAGCCTTAAGGACAGGGGAGCCGGGGAGCTGTTTTTT.

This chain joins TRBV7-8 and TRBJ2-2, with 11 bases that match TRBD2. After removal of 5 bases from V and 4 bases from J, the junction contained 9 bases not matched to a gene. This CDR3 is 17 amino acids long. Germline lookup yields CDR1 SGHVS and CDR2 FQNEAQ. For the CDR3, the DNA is TGTGCCAGCAGCCTCCCACTAGCGGGAGAGGGCACCGGGGAGCTGTTTTTT. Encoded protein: CASSLPLAGEGTGELFF.